This passage covers 32 T cell receptor beta chains from one sample sequenced in a study of blood T cells in healthy people across ages. The authors ran a second PCR of about 7 to 12 cycles using a sample-barcoded 5' primer and a J-beta primer mix. TCRdb fed the 5' RACE reads into MiXCR, producing one record per CDR3 protein. The sample contains approximately 700,000 distinct CDR3 sequences, roughly 32% of which appear only once. Input material: blood. The source is a woman aged 80 or older in good health.

The table lists this clonotype with a few counts. The chain is built from TRBV6-1 and TRBJ1-6; D possibly corresponds to TRBD1 (5 bases). V lost 7 bases to trimming and J lost 3 bases, with 10 bases between them. The CDR3 runs 14 residues. Germline values: CDR1 MNHNS, CDR2 SASEGT. The CDR3 is CASTTGNYNSPLHF. In nucleotides, the CDR3 is TGTGCCAGCACCACAGGAAACTATAATTCACCCCTCCACTTT.

There are many counts of this clonotype. The chain is built from TRBV15 and TRBJ2-1; 8 bases are a match to TRBD1. Per germline, CDR1 LNHNV and CDR2 YYDKDF (reference sequence). J was trimmed by 4 bases and V by 5 bases; bases with no gene match: 10. The CDR3 totals 16 residues. The CDR3 sequence: CATSSRAGGRYNEQFF. CDR3 bases: TGTGCCACCAGCTCACGAGCAGGGGGCCGATACAATGAGCAGTTCTTC.

The gene calls are TRBV20-1 and TRBJ1-1; TRBD1 matches 7 bases. V shed 6 bases and J 1 base; nucleotides not matched to a gene: 11. Germline CDR1 and CDR2: DFQATT and SNEGSKA (reference sequence). The CDR3 sequence is 15 residues long. Written as DNA, the CDR3 is TGCAGTGCCACGTCACCAACAGGGGCGAACACTGAAGCTTTCTTT. Translation: CSATSPTGANTEAFF.

The chain uses TRBV29-1 and TRBJ2-3, with TRBD2 matching 8 bases. The germline CDR1 and CDR2 sequences are SQVTM and ANQGSEA. The CDR3 is 14 amino acids. With 4 bases clipped from V and 6 bases from J, the junction kept 9 bases outside the gene matches. CDR3 protein: CSVGISGGPDTQYF. The CDR3 bases are TGCAGCGTTGGGATCAGCGGGGGCCCGGATACGCAGTATTTT.

This clonotype has a single count. This chain links TRBV6-2 or TRBV6-3 with TRBJ1-2; D is perhaps TRBD1 (5 bases). CDR3 length: 16 residues. V was shortened by 7 bases and J by 5 bases, with 23 bases between the two germline ends. CDR1 is MNHEY, CDR2 SVGEGT, per germline. The CDR3 region is CASNQEGTGSTYGYTF. As DNA, the CDR3 is TGTGCCAGCAACCAAGAAGGGACGGGGAGTACTTATGGCTACACCTTC.

The rearrangement links TRBV28 to TRBJ2-3; weak D call: TRBD1 (6 bases). There are 15 residues in the CDR3. Germline assignment: CDR1 MDHEN and CDR2 SYDVKM. V lost 5 bases and J lost 2, with 14 bases in between. The CDR3, as DNA: TGTGCCAGCAGTCAAAACAGGGTTTACACAGATACGCAGTATTTT. It is translated as CASSQNRVYTDTQYF.

A remark on this clonotype: Possible read error: a much larger clone is one base away. This rearrangement joins TRBV5-6 to TRBJ1-2; D not resolved. The CDR3 covers 13 residues. Deletions cut 3 bases from V and 8 bases from J, with 14 bases between. The germline gives CDR1 SGHDT, CDR2 YYEEEE. The CDR3 region is CASSSGMKRGYTF. For the CDR3, the DNA is TGTGCCAGCAGCTCGGGTATGAAGCGCGGCTACACCTTC.

This chain uses TRBV6-5 with TRBJ2-7; a possible D gene is TRBD1 (6 bases). The germline V gene encodes CDR1 MNHEY and CDR2 SVGAGI. This CDR3 contains 18 residues. The V gene lost 3 bases and the J gene lost 0 bases, with 21 bases spanning the gap. The DNA for the CDR3 is TGTGCCAGCAGTTATCTTAAGGCAGGGGCCTTTATCTCCTACGAGCAGTACTTC. Translating it yields CASSYLKAGAFISYEQYF.

This clonotype was recorded many times. The V gene is TRBV18, the J gene TRBJ2-7, with a possible D match to TRBD1 (6 bases). V was clipped by 3 bases and J by 7 bases, with 22 bases between them. Per the germline V gene, CDR1 is KGHSH and CDR2 is LQKENI. This CDR3 has 16 residues. The CDR3 reads CASSPSRGGMFKEQYF. CDR3 in DNA: TGTGCCAGCTCACCGTCGAGAGGGGGTATGTTTAAAGAGCAGTACTTC.

As regards this clonotype: A clone one base away is much larger, so this may be a read error. The genes are TRBV6-1 and TRBJ2-5, with a tentative D call TRBD1 (6 bases). CDR1 is MNHNS, CDR2 SASEGT, per germline. Trimming stripped 6 bases from V and 11 bases from J, with 25 bases between. CDR3 length: 15 amino acids. CDR3 amino acids: CASSPLGQIYNEQYF. CDR3 sequence (DNA): TGTGCCAGCAGCCCCCTCGGACAGATTTACAATGAGCAGTACTTC.

The J gene is TRBJ2-7, the V gene TRBV7-8, with D unclear. Between the trimmed V and J ends, which lost 1 base and 2 bases, there was a span of 9 bases. The CDR3 sequence is 14 residues long. Germline-derived CDR1 and CDR2 are SGHVS and FQNEAQ. CDR3 protein: CASSLETTTYEQYF. In nucleotides, the CDR3 is TGTGCCAGCAGCTTAGAGACAACTACCTACGAGCAGTACTTC.

This clonotype came up many times. The rearrangement links TRBV12-3 or TRBV12-4 to TRBJ1-4; 10 positions match TRBD1. The CDR3 extends over 14 amino acids. Trimming removed 5 bases from V and 7 bases from J; junction bases left unmatched: 4. This chain's CDR3 is CASSQDRGTEKLFF. CDR3 nucleotide sequence: TGTGCCAGCAGTCAGGACAGGGGGACTGAAAAACTGTTTTTT.

Only one count was recorded for this clonotype. The V gene is TRBV20-1, the J gene TRBJ2-5, with 11 bases identical to TRBD2. The J call may be in error: the DNA end matches TRBJ2-7 better. The CDR3 is made up of 14 amino acids. The germline V gene encodes CDR1 DFQATT and CDR2 SNEGSKA (reference sequence). The CDR3 DNA is TGCAGTGGGGGCGTGGGGACTAGCGGCTACGAGCAGTACTTC. Its protein is CSGGVGTSGYEQYF.

This rearrangement joins TRBV4-1 to TRBJ1-1; D is possibly TRBD1 (5 bases). CDR3 length equals 14 residues. Germline lookup yields CDR1 MGHRA and CDR2 YSYEKL. V lost 4 bases, J lost 11 bases, and 20 bases lay in between. The CDR3 DNA is TGCGCCAGCAGCCCTGGATGGCGCCCACGGGACGCTTTCTTT. It is translated as CASSPGWRPRDAFF.

This clonotype appeared many times. The V and J genes are TRBV28 and TRBJ2-7; D remains unclear. The CDR3 contains 12 residues. CDR1 and CDR2 from the germline V gene are MDHEN and SYDVKM. V lost 6 bases and J lost 6, with 12 bases in between. The CDR3 loop is CASRSGPSEQYF. In nucleotides, the CDR3 is TGTGCCAGCAGATCTGGACCGAGCGAGCAGTACTTC. The whole variable domain, filled in from reference TRBV28 and TRBJ2-7, reads DVKVTQSSRYLVKRTGEKVFLECVQDMDHENMFWYRQDPGLGLRLIYFSYDVKMKEKGDIPEGYSVSREKKERFSLILESASTNQTSMYLCASRSGPSEQYFGPGTRLTVT.

This clonotype was recorded at least ten times. J is TRBJ2-5 and V is TRBV29-1; D ambiguous. V lost 7 bases and J 4 bases, leaving 13 bases between the germline ends. This CDR3 has 12 amino acids. Germline V lookup: CDR1 SQVTM, CDR2 ANQGSEA. CDR3: CSASLFSETQYF. The CDR3 DNA reads as TGCAGCGCCTCACTATTCTCAGAGACCCAGTACTTC.

V usage is TRBV2 and J usage is TRBJ2-2, with unresolved D. The CDR3 sequence is 14 residues long. V was trimmed by 3 bases and J by 6 bases, leaving 11 bases between them. Germline loops: CDR1 SNHLY, CDR2 FYNNEI. CDR3: CASSEDLPSGELFF. Written as DNA, the CDR3 is TGTGCCAGCAGTGAGGACCTCCCGTCCGGGGAGCTGTTTTTT.

This clonotype appeared many times. V usage is TRBV7-2 and J usage is TRBJ2-3; 9 nucleotides agree with TRBD1. The CDR3 extends over 14 amino acids. V gave up 5 bases and J gave up 3 bases; unmatched junction bases: 3. Per germline, CDR1 SGHTA and CDR2 FQGNSA. CDR3 sequence: CASSPQGATDTQYF. DNA for the CDR3: TGTGCCAGCAGCCCACAGGGGGCAACAGATACGCAGTATTTT.

The gene calls are TRBV5-1 and TRBJ1-2; D might be TRBD1 (5 bases). The CDR3 has 17 residues. The germline V gene encodes CDR1 SGHRS and CDR2 YFSETQ. V lost 1 base and J lost 6, with 22 bases in between. As DNA, the CDR3 is TGCGCCAGCAGCTTGTTGGGGATAGACAGCGGTCGGCATGGCTACACCTTC. This sequence encodes CASSLLGIDSGRHGYTF.

The chain uses TRBV7-2 and TRBJ1-5; D remains unclear. This CDR3 has 13 residues. V lost 3 bases to trimming and J lost 3 bases, with 6 bases between them. Germline CDR1 SGHTA, CDR2 FQGNSA. The CDR3 nucleotides are TGTGCCAGCAGCTTGGGGTACAATCAGCCCCAGCATTTT. It is translated as CASSLGYNQPQHF.

J is TRBJ2-2 and V is TRBV6-2 or TRBV6-3; 11 bases agree with TRBD1. Germline V gives CDR1 MNHEY, CDR2 SVGEGT. The CDR3 extends over 17 amino acids. The V segment lost 0 bases and the J segment 4 bases; nucleotides outside the gene matches: 4. The CDR3 DNA is TGTGCCAGCAGTTACTCGTTCGGGACAGGGGGCACCGGGGAGCTGTTTTTT. This gives the protein CASSYSFGTGGTGELFF.

Notes on this clonotype: A much larger clone differs from this one at a single base, so this may be a read error. The chain joins TRBV20-1 to TRBJ2-7, with D possibly matching TRBD2 (5 bases). Trimming took 6 bases from V and 1 from J, leaving 16 bases between them. The germline CDR1 and CDR2 sequences are DFQATT and SNEGSKA (reference sequence). There are 14 residues in the CDR3. The CDR3 nucleotides read TGCAGTGCGGACTTAGATAACAGTTCCTACGAGCAGTACTTC. As protein: CSADLDNSSYEQYF.

This clonotype was observed many times. The J gene is TRBJ2-7, the V gene TRBV11-2, with 10 bases identical to TRBD2. Per germline, CDR1 SGHAT and CDR2 FQNNGV. V trimming: 5 bases; J trimming: 2 bases; junction bases outside the gene matches: 9. This CDR3 has 16 residues. The CDR3 nucleotides read TGTGCCAGCAGCCGCAGTAGCGGGGGGAACCCCTACGAGCAGTACTTC. Amino acid sequence: CASSRSSGGNPYEQYF.

Concerning this clonotype itself: Given a much more abundant clone one base away, this may be a read error. The gene calls are TRBV5-1 and TRBJ1-1; 7 bases agree with TRBD1. With 4 bases clipped from V and 3 bases from J, the junction kept 6 bases outside the gene matches. The CDR3 has 14 amino acids. Germline V gives CDR1 SGHRS, CDR2 YFSETQ. CDR3 protein: CASSGGTVDTEAFF. DNA for the CDR3: TGCGCCAGCAGCGGGGGGACAGTGGACACTGAAGCTTTCTTT.

This clonotype was detected only a few times. V and J are TRBV5-1 and TRBJ1-1, with D unclear. Germline loops: CDR1 SGHRS, CDR2 YFSETQ. V was pared by 4 bases and J by 7 bases, with 17 bases between. The CDR3 runs 14 residues. This CDR3 is CASSPGSVPGEAFF. As DNA, the CDR3 is TGCGCCAGCAGCCCCGGTAGTGTACCGGGTGAAGCTTTCTTT.

V is TRBV5-5 and J is TRBJ1-1; D ambiguous. The V gene lost 6 bases and the J gene lost 4 bases, with 13 bases spanning the gap. The CDR3 consists of 13 residues. Germline V lookup: CDR1 SGHKS, CDR2 YYEKEE (reference sequence). CDR3 nucleotide sequence: TGTGCCAGCATCCAAATGGGGAGCACTGAAGCTTTCTTT. Encoded protein: CASIQMGSTEAFF.

This rearrangement joins TRBV7-9 to TRBJ1-1; a weak D match, TRBD1 (5 bases). The V gene lost 0 bases and the J gene lost 8 bases, with 13 bases spanning the gap. The CDR3 totals 14 residues. Germline V gives CDR1 SEHNR, CDR2 FQNEAQ (reference sequence). The CDR3 region is CASSLADGQGEAFF. The CDR3 region has the DNA TGTGCCAGCAGCTTAGCTGACGGGCAGGGAGAAGCTTTCTTT. Full variable domain (missing parts from reference TRBV7-9 and TRBJ1-1): DTGVSQNPRHKITKRGQNVTFRCDPISEHNRLYWYRQTLGQGPEFLTYFQNEAQLEKSRLLSDRFSAERPKGSFSTLEIQRTEQGDSAMYLCASSLADGQGEAFFGQGTRLTVV.

This clonotype was counted many times. The chain couples TRBV5-1 to TRBJ1-4, with 11 bases matching TRBD1. Germline V gene sequence: CDR1 SGHRS, CDR2 YFSETQ. J lost 10 bases, V lost 4 bases, and 12 bases had no gene match. The CDR3 is 16 amino acids. CDR3 DNA: TGCGCCAGCAGCCCAGGGACAGGGGGACGCATGGGAAAACTGTTTTTT. Amino acids: CASSPGTGGRMGKLFF.

This clonotype was seen more than once but under ten times. The chain joins TRBV30 to TRBJ1-2; 7 nucleotides match TRBD1. The CDR3 sequence is 13 residues long. Germline CDR1 reads GTSNPN; CDR2 reads SVGIG (reference sequence). J lost 1 base, V lost 7 bases, and 6 bases had no gene match. CDR3 sequence (DNA): TGTGCCTCATTAGGGGGCAGTAACTATGGCTACACCTTC. This encodes CASLGGSNYGYTF.

This clonotype was counted ten times or more. The rearrangement joins TRBV5-1 to TRBJ2-4; TRBD1 is a possible D gene (5 bases). Trimming stripped 0 bases from V and 3 bases from J, with 13 bases between. The CDR3 is 16 amino acids. The germline V gene encodes CDR1 SGHRS and CDR2 YFSETQ. CDR3 region: CASSLGQRQNKNIQYF. The CDR3, as DNA: TGCGCCAGCAGCTTGGGACAGCGACAGAACAAAAACATTCAGTACTTC.

Ten or more counts support this clonotype. The CDR3 is CASSFKVGETQYF. CDR3 nucleotide sequence: TGTGCCAGCAGTTTCAAGGTGGGGGAGACCCAGTACTTC. V usage is TRBV6-6 and J usage is TRBJ2-5; no definite D call. Germline V gives CDR1 MNHNY, CDR2 SVGAGI (reference sequence). V lost 4 bases and J lost 5, with 11 bases in between. This CDR3 comprises 13 residues.

The chain joins TRBV9 to TRBJ1-3; D uncertain. This CDR3 comprises 15 residues. V was trimmed by 0 bases and J by 4 bases, leaving 11 bases between them. Germline CDR1 and CDR2: SGDLS and YYNGEE. The CDR3: CASSVDGRPGNTIYF. The CDR3 coding sequence is TGTGCCAGCAGCGTAGACGGGAGGCCCGGAAACACCATATATTTT. The full variable domain, in which reference TRBV9 and TRBJ1-3 provide the parts outside the CDR3, is DSGVTQTPKHLITATGQRVTLRCSPRSGDLSVYWYQQSLDQGLQFLIQYYNGEERAKGNILERFSAQQFPDLHSELNLSSLELGDSALYFCASSVDGRPGNTIYFGEGSWLTVV.